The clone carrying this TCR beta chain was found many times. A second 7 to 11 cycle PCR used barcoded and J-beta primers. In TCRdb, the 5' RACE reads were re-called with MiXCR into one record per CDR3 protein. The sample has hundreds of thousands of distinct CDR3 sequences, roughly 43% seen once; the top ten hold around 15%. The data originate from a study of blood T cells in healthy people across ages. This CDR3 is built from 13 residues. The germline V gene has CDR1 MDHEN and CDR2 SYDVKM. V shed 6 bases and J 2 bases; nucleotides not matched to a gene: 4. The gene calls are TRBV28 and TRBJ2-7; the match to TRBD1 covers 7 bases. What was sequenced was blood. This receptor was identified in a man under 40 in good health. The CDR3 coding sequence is TGTGCCAGCAGGCGGACAGGACCCTACGAGCAGTACTTC. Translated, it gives CASRRTGPYEQYF.